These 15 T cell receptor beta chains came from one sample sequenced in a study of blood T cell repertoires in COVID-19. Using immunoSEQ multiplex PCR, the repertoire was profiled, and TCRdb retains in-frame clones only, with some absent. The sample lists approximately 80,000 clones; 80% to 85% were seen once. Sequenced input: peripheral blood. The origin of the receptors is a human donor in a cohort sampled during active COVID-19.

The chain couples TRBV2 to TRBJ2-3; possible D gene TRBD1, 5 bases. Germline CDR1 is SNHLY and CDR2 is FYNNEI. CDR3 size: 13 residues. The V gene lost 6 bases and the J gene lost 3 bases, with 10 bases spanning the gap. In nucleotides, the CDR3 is TGTGCCAGCAGAAGGGGAATGACAGATACGCAGTATTTT. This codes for CASRRGMTDTQYF.

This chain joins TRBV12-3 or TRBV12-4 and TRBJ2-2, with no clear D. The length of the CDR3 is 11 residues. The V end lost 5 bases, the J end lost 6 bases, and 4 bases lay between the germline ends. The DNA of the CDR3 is TGTGCCAGCAGTCCCTCCGGGGAGCTGTTTTTT. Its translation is CASSPSGELFF.

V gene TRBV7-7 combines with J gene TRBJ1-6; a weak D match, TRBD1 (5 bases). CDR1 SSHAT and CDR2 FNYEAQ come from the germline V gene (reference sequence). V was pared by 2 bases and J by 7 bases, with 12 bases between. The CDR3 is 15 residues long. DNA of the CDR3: TGTGCCAGCAGCTTAATCGACAGTCCGAATTCACCCCTCCACTTT. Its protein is CASSLIDSPNSPLHF.

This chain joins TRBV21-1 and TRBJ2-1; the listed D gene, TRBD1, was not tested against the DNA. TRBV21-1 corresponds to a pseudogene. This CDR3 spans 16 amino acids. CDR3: CASISGTGDPYNEQFF. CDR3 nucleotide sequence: TGTGCCAGCATCAGCGGGACAGGGGATCCCTACAATGAGCAGTTCTTC.

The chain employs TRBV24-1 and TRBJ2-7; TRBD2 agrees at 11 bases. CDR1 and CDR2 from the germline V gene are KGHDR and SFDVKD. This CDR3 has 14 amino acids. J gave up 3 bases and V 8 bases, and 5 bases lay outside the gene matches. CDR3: CATTGTSGLYEQYF. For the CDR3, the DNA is TGTGCCACCACCGGGACTAGCGGACTCTACGAGCAGTACTTC.

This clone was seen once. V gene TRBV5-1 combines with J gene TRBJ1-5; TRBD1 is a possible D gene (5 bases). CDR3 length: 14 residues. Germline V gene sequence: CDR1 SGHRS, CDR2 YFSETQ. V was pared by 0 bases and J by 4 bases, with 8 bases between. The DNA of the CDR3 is TGCGCCAGCAGCTTGGCCTCAGGGAATCAGCCCCAGCATTTT. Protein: CASSLASGNQPQHF.

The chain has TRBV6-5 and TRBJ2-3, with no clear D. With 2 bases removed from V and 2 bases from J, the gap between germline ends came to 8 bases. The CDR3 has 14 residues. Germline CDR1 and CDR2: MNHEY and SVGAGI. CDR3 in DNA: TGTGCCAGCAGTTACAGAGCTCCCACAGATACGCAGTATTTT. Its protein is CASSYRAPTDTQYF.

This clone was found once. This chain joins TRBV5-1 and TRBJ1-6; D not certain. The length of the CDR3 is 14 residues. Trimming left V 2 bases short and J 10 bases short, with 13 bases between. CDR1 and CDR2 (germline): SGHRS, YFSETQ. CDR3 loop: CASSLEGLGSPLHF. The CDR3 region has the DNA TGCGCCAGCAGCTTAGAGGGCTTGGGCTCACCCCTCCACTTT.

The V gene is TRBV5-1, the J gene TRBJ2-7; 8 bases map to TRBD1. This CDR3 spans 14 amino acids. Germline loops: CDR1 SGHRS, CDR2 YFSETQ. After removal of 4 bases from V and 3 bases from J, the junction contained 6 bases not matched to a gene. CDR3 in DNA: TGCGCCAGCAGCATCCAGGGGGCCGTCTACGAGCAGTACTTC. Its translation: CASSIQGAVYEQYF.

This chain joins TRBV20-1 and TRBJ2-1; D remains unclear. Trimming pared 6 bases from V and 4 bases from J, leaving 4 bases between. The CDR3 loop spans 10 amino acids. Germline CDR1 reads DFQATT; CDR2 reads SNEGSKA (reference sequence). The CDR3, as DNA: TGCAGTGCCTTTTACAATGAGCAGTTCTTC. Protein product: CSAFYNEQFF.

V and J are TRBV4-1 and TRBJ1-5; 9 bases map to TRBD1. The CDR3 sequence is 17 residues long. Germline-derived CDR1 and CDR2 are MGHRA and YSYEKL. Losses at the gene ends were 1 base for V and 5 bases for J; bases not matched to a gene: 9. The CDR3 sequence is CASSQGRGQGRDQPQHF. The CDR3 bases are TGCGCCAGCAGCCAAGGGAGGGGACAGGGAAGGGATCAGCCCCAGCATTTT.

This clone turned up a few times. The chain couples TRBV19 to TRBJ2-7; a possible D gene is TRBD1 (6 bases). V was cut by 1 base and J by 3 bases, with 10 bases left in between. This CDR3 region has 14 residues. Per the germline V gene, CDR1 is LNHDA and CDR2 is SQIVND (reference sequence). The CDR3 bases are TGTGCCAGTAGTATAGGGGTAGGGGGCTACGAGCAGTACTTC. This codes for CASSIGVGGYEQYF.

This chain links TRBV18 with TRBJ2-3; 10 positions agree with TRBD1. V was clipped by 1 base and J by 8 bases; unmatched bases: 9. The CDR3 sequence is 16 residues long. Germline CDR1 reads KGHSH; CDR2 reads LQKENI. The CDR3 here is CASSPLGTGEYGTQYF. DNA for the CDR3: TGTGCCAGCTCACCACTAGGGACAGGGGAATATGGTACGCAGTATTTT.

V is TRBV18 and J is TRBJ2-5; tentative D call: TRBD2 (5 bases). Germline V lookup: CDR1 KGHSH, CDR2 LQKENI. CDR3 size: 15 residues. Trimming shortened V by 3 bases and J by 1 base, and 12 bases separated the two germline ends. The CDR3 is CASSPTSAGQETQYF. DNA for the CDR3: TGTGCCAGCTCACCGACCTCGGCGGGCCAAGAGACCCAGTACTTC.

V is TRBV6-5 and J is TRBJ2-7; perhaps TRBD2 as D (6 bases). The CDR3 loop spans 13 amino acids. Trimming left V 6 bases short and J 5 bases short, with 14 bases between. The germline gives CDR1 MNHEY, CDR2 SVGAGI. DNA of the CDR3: TGTGCCAGCAGCACGGGTTGGGGGGACGAGCAGTACTTC. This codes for CASSTGWGDEQYF.